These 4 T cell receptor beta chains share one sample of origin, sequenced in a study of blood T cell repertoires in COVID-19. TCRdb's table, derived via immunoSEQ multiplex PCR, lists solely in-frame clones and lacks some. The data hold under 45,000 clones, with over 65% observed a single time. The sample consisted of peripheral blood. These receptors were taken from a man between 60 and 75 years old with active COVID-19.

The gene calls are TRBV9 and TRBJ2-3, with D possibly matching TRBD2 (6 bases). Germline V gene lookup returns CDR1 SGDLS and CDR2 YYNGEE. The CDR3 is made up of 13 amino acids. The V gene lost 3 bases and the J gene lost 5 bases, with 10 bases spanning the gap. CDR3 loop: CASSERGGDTQYF. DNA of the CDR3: TGTGCCAGCAGCGAAAGGGGAGGAGATACGCAGTATTTT. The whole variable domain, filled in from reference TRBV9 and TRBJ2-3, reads DSGVTQTPKHLITATGQRVTLRCSPRSGDLSVYWYQQSLDQGLQFLIQYYNGEERAKGNILERFSAQQFPDLHSELNLSSLELGDSALYFCASSERGGDTQYFGPGTRLTVL.

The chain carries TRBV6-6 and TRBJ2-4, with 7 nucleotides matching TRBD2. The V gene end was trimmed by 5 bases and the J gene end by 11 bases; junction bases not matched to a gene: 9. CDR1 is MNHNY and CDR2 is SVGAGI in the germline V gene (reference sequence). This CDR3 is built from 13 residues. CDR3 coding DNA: TGTGCCAGCAGTCTTTGGGAGGGAGTACTTCAGTACTTC. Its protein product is CASSLWEGVLQYF.

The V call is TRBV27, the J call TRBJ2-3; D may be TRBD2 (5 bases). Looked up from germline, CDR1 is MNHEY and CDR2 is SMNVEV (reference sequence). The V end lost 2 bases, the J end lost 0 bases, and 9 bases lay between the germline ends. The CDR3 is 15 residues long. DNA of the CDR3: TGTGCCAGCAGTTTAGTGCTAGCTAGCACAGATACGCAGTATTTT. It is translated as CASSLVLASTDTQYF.

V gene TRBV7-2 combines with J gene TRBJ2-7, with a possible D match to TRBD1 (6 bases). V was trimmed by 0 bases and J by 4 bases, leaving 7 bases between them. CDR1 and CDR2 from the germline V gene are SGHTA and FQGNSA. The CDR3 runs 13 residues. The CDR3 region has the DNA TGTGCCAGCAGCTTAGCGGGGGCTTACGAGCAGTACTTC. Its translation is CASSLAGAYEQYF. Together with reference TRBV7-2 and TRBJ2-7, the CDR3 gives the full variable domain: GAGVSQSPSNKVTEKGKDVELRCDPISGHTALYWYRQSLGQGLEFLIYFQGNSAPDKSGLPSDRFSAERTGGSVSTLTIQRTQQEDSAVYLCASSLAGAYEQYFGPGTRLTVT.